This record covers a single T cell receptor beta chain. RNA amounts of roughly 0.45 to 1 ug underwent reverse transcription with random hexamers. Each CDR3 protein gets one entry after TCRdb re-called the immunoSEQ multiplex PCR reads with MiXCR. The repertoire holds about 83,000 distinct CDR3 sequences, with around 95% as singletons. The source of the sample is a study of CD8 T cells in Susac syndrome. V was pared by 8 bases and J by 2 bases, with 12 bases between. This CDR3 is 13 amino acids long. The germline V gene has CDR1 SEHNR and CDR2 FQNEAQ (reference sequence). The V call is TRBV7-9, the J call TRBJ2-5, with no clear D. The sequence was collected from a human donor with Susac syndrome. Sample: CD8+ T cells from PBMCs. The CDR3 sequence is CASVLGVQETQYF. CDR3 nucleotides: TGTGCCAGCGTGCTCGGCGTTCAAGAGACCCAGTACTTC. Supplemented by reference TRBV7-9 and TRBJ2-5, the full variable domain reads DTGVSQNPRHKITKRGQNVTFRCDPISEHNRLYWYRQTLGQGPEFLTYFQNEAQLEKSRLLSDRFSAERPKGSFSTLEIQRTEQGDSAMYLCASVLGVQETQYFGPGTRLLVL.